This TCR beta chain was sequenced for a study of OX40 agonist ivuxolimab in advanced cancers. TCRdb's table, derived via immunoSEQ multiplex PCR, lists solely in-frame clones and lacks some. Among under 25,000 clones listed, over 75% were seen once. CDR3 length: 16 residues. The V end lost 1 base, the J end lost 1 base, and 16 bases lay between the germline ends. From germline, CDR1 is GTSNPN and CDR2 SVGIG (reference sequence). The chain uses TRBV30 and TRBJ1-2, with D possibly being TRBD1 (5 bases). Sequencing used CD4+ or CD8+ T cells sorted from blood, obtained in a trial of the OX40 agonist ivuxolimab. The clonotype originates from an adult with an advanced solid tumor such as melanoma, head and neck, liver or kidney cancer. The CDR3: CAWSEGPGGLNYGYTF. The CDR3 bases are TGTGCCTGGAGTGAGGGGCCGGGGGGTCTTAACTATGGCTACACCTTC.